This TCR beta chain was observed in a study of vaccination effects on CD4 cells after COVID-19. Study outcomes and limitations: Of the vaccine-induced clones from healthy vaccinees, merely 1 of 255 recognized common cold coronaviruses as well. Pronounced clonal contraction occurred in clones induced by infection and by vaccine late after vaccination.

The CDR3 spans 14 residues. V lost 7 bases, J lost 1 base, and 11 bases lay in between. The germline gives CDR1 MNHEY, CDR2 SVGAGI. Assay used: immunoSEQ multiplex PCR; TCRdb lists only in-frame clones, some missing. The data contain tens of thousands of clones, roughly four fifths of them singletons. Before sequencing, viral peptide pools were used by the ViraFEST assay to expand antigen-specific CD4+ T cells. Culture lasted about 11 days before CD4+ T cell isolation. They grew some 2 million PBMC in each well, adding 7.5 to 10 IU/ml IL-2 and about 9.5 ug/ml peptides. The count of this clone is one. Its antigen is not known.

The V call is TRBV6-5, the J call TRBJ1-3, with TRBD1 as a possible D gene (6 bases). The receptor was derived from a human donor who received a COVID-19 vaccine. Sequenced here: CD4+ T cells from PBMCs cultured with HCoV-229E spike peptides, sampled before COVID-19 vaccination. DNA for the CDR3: TGTGCCAGCACCCGGGACATTTCTGGAAACACCATATATTTT. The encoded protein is CASTRDISGNTIYF.